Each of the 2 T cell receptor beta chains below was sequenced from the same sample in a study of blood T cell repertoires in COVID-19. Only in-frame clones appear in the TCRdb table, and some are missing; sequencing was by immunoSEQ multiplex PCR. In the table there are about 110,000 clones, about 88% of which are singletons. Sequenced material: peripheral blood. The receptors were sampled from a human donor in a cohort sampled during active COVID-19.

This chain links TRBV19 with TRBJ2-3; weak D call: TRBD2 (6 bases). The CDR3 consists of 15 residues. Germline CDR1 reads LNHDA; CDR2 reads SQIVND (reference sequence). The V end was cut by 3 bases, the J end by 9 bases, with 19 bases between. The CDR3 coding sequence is TGTGCCAGTAGTATTTCCGGGACTCCGGGGGAGACGCAGTATTTT. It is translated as CASSISGTPGETQYF.

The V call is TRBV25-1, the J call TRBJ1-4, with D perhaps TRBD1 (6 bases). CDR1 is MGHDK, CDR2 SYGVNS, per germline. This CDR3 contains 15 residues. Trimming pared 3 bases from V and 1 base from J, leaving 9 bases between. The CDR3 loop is CASSDRTETNEKLFF. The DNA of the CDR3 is TGTGCCAGCAGTGACAGGACAGAAACTAATGAAAAACTGTTTTTT.